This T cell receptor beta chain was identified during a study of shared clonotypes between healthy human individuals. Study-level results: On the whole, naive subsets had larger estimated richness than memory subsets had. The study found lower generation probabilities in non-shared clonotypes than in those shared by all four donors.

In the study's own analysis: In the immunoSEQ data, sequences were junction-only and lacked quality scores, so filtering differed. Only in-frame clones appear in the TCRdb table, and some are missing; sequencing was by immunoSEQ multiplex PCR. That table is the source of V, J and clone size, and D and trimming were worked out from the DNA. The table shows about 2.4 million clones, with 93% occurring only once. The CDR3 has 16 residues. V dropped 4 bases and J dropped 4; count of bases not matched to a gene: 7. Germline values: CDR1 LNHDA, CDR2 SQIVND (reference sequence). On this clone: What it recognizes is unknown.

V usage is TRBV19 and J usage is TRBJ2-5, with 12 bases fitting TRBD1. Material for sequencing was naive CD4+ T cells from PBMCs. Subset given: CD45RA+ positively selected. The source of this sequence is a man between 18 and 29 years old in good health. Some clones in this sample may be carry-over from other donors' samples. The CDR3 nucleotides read TGTGCCAGTAGTAGACGGGACAGGGGGCAGAGAGAGACCCAGTACTTC. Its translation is CASSRRDRGQRETQYF.